This TCR beta chain stems from a study of read filtering for tumor transcriptome and immune sequencing. Across the study: After DNase treatment, RNA was made into whole-transcriptome libraries. TCR-mapped reads were about 3.5 to 10.27 million with IR-seq versus roughly 75 to 1,400 with RNA-seq. Study-wide findings and caveats: RNA-seq captured clonotypes less deeply and reliably than IR-seq. Sorted CD138-negative bone marrow cells were not purified T cells.

Notes on this clonotype: What it recognizes is unknown. A much larger clone lies one base from this, so it may be a read error.

The library was built from approximately 400 ng RNA with molecular barcoded adaptors for alpha/delta and beta/gamma chains. Via MiXCR, TCRdb re-called the reads, giving one row per CDR3 protein. The data contain 100,000 to 150,000 distinct CDR3 sequences, 13% of them singletons. The CDR3 extends over 11 amino acids. Germline lookup yields CDR1 DFQATT and CDR2 SNEGSKA (reference sequence). The TCR originated in a donor over 35 with multiple myeloma. The rearrangement joins TRBV20-1 to TRBJ1-1, with unresolved D. Material for sequencing was a population of CD138-negative cells sorted from bone marrow. This CDR3 is CSARLNTEVFF. The CDR3 DNA is TGCAGTGCTAGATTGAACACTGAAGTTTTCTTT.